The 11 T cell receptor beta chains reported below all come from one sample, sequenced in a study of response to subunit inactivated influenza vaccine. TCRdb reanalysed the RT-PCR reads using MiXCR and keeps one entry per CDR3 protein. This repertoire shows 550,000 to 600,000 distinct CDR3 sequences, roughly 10% found once; its top ten account for 10% to 13%. Sequences were derived from PBMCs from blood, sampled on the day of vaccination. Source of these receptors: a man aged 50-60 years who received an inactivated influenza vaccine.

The chain joins TRBV7-3 to TRBJ2-1; possibly TRBD2 for D (6 bases). CDR1 and CDR2 (germline): SGHTA, FQGTGA. This CDR3 spans 16 amino acids. The germline V and J ends were trimmed by 2 bases and 5 bases, with 16 bases remaining between them. The CDR3 DNA reads TGTGCCAGCAGCTTAGACGGACTACCTCCCGACAATGAGCAGTTCTTC. As protein: CASSLDGLPPDNEQFF.

This clonotype was counted only a few times. The chain couples TRBV20-1 to TRBJ2-2; D may match TRBD1 or TRBD2 (7 bases each). Trimming cost V 4 bases and J 7 bases, with 19 bases left between them. From germline, CDR1 is DFQATT and CDR2 SNEGSKA (reference sequence). The CDR3 length is 15 residues. In DNA form, the CDR3 reads TGCAGTGCTAAGGGGGCGCCTAGCGGAGGCGGGGAGCTGTTTTTT. It specifies CSAKGAPSGGGELFF.

This clonotype was seen a few times. The rearrangement links TRBV20-1 to TRBJ1-2; tentatively, D is TRBD1 (5 bases). Germline V gene sequence: CDR1 DFQATT, CDR2 SNEGSKA (reference sequence). V lost 4 bases to trimming and J lost 5 bases, with 14 bases between them. The CDR3 loop spans 13 amino acids. The CDR3 sequence is CSATPPGLYGYTF. CDR3 DNA sequence: TGCAGTGCTACCCCGCCAGGGTTATATGGCTACACCTTC.

The rearrangement links TRBV28 to TRBJ2-7, with TRBD1 matching over 9 bases. This CDR3 is 16 amino acids long. The junction had 10 bases not matched to a gene; V was cut back by 6 bases and J by 1 base. In germline, CDR1 is MDHEN, CDR2 SYDVKM. Here the CDR3 DNA reads TGTGCCAGCAGCCTACACCTGACAGGGGGTTCCTACGAGCAGTACTTC. Translated, it gives CASSLHLTGGSYEQYF.

This clonotype came up a few times. The V gene is TRBV7-2, the J gene TRBJ1-1; D gene uncertain. Germline assignment: CDR1 SGHTA and CDR2 FQGNSA. The CDR3 is 13 residues long. V was shortened by 6 bases and J by 5 bases, with 13 bases between the two germline ends. The CDR3 protein is CASSLRGRTEAFF. The CDR3 DNA sequence: TGTGCCAGCAGTTTAAGAGGGAGGACTGAAGCTTTCTTT.

The rearrangement joins TRBV20-1 to TRBJ2-7; 7 nucleotides agree with TRBD1. The length of the CDR3 is 13 residues. Germline V gives CDR1 DFQATT, CDR2 SNEGSKA (reference sequence). V gave up 6 bases and J gave up 3 bases; unmatched junction bases: 8. In DNA form, the CDR3 reads TGCAGTGCCCTCCGGGACAGACACTACGAGCAGTACTTC. It is translated as CSALRDRHYEQYF.

The rearrangement joins TRBV7-9 to TRBJ1-5; 9 nucleotides line up with TRBD1. The CDR3 spans 15 residues. The germline CDR1 and CDR2 sequences are SEHNR and FQNEAQ (reference sequence). The V segment lost 3 bases and the J segment 5 bases; nucleotides outside the gene matches: 5. CDR3 sequence reads: CASSLGTGWDQPQHF. The CDR3 bases are TGTGCCAGCAGCTTGGGGACAGGGTGGGATCAGCCCCAGCATTTT.

The CDR3 DNA is TGTGCCAGCAGCTTAGCGACTAGCGGGGCGTTCGGGCAAGAGACCCAGTACTTC. Its translation: CASSLATSGAFGQETQYF. The J gene is TRBJ2-5, the V gene TRBV7-8, with TRBD2 matching over 11 bases. This CDR3 has 18 amino acids. V was clipped by 0 bases and J by 2 bases; unmatched bases: 8. Per the germline V gene, CDR1 is SGHVS and CDR2 is FQNEAQ.

The chain employs TRBV29-1 and TRBJ2-3; no clear D gene. Trimming shortened V by 0 bases and J by 0 bases, and 13 bases separated the two germline ends. Germline V CDR1 and CDR2: SQVTM, ANQGSEA. The CDR3 sequence is 16 residues long. CDR3 DNA sequence: TGCAGCGTTGAAGATCGGATGGGTCAGAGCACAGATACGCAGTATTTT. Its translation is CSVEDRMGQSTDTQYF.

This clonotype has a count of ten or more. The rearrangement links TRBV28 to TRBJ2-4; D is uncertain. The length of the CDR3 is 15 residues. The V end lost 5 bases, the J end lost 0 bases, and 11 bases lay between the germline ends. CDR1 and CDR2 from the germline V gene are MDHEN and SYDVKM. DNA of the CDR3: TGTGCCAGCAGTCCCACTACGCTAGCCAAAAACATTCAGTACTTC. Translated: CASSPTTLAKNIQYF.

The rearrangement joins TRBV10-2 to TRBJ2-7, with a tentative D call TRBD2 (5 bases). The germline CDR1 and CDR2 sequences are WSHSY and SAAADI. Trimming shortened V by 4 bases and J by 2 bases, and 18 bases separated the two germline ends. The CDR3 is 16 residues long. The CDR3 coding sequence is TGCGCCAGCAGTGGCCCTCTTGGATCCGGGGCCTACGAGCAGTACTTC. Protein product: CASSGPLGSGAYEQYF.